The rows below give T cell receptor beta chains drawn from one sample of a study of blood T cell repertoires in COVID-19. TCRdb keeps only in-frame clones here, not all; method: immunoSEQ multiplex PCR. The sample shows roughly 59,000 clones, about 72% of them seen only once. Sequenced input: peripheral blood. These receptors were collected from a man older than 75 with acute or convalescent COVID-19. CDR3s leave out the opening cysteine and the closing phenylalanine or tryptophan.

V	length	J	CDR3
TRBV19	15	TRBJ2-1	ASSIWGGGGASNEQF
TRBV5-6	15	TRBJ2-6	ASSLGDRGPGANVLT
TRBV5-4	12	TRBJ2-1	ASSRGFQENEQF
TRBV10-2	13	TRBJ2-2	ASSDRGLTIGELF
TRBV27	12	TRBJ1-1	ASSKAGMNTEAF
TRBV4-2	14	TRBJ2-1	ASSLRGGPPYNEQF
TRBV7-9	12	TRBJ2-3	ASSLVFGTDTQY
TRBV9	14	TRBJ1-4	ASSVGGGGGNEKLF
TRBV19	13	TRBJ2-1	ASRGLAGQYNEQF
TRBV19	12	TRBJ1-1	ASSRTGMDGEAF
TRBV11-2	10	TRBJ1-2	ASSRNRVGYT
TRBV6-1	13	TRBJ1-1	ASSEAGTGGGQAF
TRBV5-6	16	TRBJ2-6	ASSLRGDSRSGANVLT
TRBV10-3	11	TRBJ1-2	AISRGDDYGYT
TRBV28	13	TRBJ2-3	ASTLGEDGTDTQY
TRBV6-5	12	TRBJ1-1	ASGSGQLNTEAF
TRBV5-6	10	TRBJ1-4	ASSLQFTKLF
TRBV28	13	TRBJ1-2	ASTLEDQGSYGYT
TRBV24-1	16	TRBJ2-2	ATSPWALAGPGTGELF
TRBV15	14	TRBJ2-5	ATRTSGGAGEETQY
TRBV2	13	TRBJ1-1	ASSESAGEIGEAF
TRBV4-2	11	TRBJ2-1	ASSQLGQYEQF
TRBV29-1	12	TRBJ2-5	STSSGRPLETQY
TRBV5-1	11	TRBJ1-1	ASSLDSGGLAF
TRBV3-1/TRBV3-2	13	TRBJ2-4	ASSPKGQGGNIQY
TRBV4-1	13	TRBJ1-4	ASSQDGRSGEKLF
TRBV7-9	12	TRBJ2-3	ASSSSGGIDTQY
TRBV7-8	13	TRBJ2-2	ASRTTSGNTGELF
TRBV10-3	11	TRBJ1-1	AISEGQGTEAF
TRBV6-5	11	TRBJ1-1	ASSDRGRTEAF
TRBV2	12	TRBJ2-5	ASSAGTGEETQY
TRBV9	18	TRBJ1-5	ATPRPLGQVLESSNQPQH
TRBV27	10	TRBJ1-1	ASSPVGVRPF
TRBV7-8	18	TRBJ2-2	ASTHRKAGGPTSNTGELF
TRBV5-1	11	TRBJ2-3	ASTLRSADTQY
TRBV7-8	11	TRBJ1-4	ASSQGGADPLF
TRBV27	13	TRBJ1-2	ASRSPGQSSYGYT
TRBV6-5	13	TRBJ1-1	ASSYSRGSGTEAF
TRBV18	13	TRBJ2-1	ASSLKTGSYNEQF
TRBV5-6	12	TRBJ1-2	ASSSDRVYYGYT
TRBV5-6	14	TRBJ1-4	ASSFSDRGQNEKLF
TRBV19	12	TRBJ1-4	ASKPREANEKLF
TRBV6-5	13	TRBJ1-2	ASSQLDRVRGRYT
TRBV19	12	TRBJ2-3	ASKVAGDTDTQY
TRBV3-1/TRBV3-2	13	TRBJ1-1	ASSLSSGQNTEAF
TRBV5-4	11	TRBJ2-3	ASSSPNTDTQY
TRBV18	14	TRBJ1-3	ASSPPVGGIGNTIY
TRBV18	11	TRBJ1-1	ASSARANTEAF
TRBV6-5	13	TRBJ2-5	ASSYSAGKGETQY
TRBV15	15	TRBJ2-3	ATSRAKTGLAADTQY
TRBV2	14	TRBJ1-5	ASSDTGTGGRQPQH
TRBV25-1	12	TRBJ1-1	ASSVAGGKTEAF
TRBV21-1	10	TRBJ1-6	ASSTRPGQLH
TRBV5-1	14	TRBJ2-7	ASSTRQGLAIYEQY
TRBV18	13	TRBJ2-7	ASSPRSGEVYEQY